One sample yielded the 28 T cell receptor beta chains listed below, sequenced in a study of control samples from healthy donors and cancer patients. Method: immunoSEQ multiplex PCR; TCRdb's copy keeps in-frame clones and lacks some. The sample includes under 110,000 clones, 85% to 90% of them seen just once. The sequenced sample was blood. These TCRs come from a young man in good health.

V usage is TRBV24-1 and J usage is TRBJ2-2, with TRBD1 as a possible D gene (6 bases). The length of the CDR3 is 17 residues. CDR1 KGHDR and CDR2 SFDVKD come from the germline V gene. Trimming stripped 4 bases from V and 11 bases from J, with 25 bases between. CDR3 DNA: TGTGCCACCAGTGACCCTCTGACAGGCCCGTTCCCCCCTGAGCTGTTTTTT. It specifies CATSDPLTGPFPPELFF.

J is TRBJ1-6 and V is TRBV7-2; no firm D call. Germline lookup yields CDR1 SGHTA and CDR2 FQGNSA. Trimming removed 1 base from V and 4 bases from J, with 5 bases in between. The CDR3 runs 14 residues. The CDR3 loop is CASSLVPYNSPLHF. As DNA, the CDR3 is TGTGCCAGCAGCTTAGTCCCGTATAATTCACCCCTCCACTTT.

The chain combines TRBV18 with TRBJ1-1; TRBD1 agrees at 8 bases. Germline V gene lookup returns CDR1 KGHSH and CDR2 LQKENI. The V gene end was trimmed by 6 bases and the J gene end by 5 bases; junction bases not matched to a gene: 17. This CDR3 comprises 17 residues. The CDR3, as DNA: TGTGCCAGCTCTCGCAGTCCCGGGACAGGATCGGGAACTGAAGCTTTCTTT. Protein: CASSRSPGTGSGTEAFF.

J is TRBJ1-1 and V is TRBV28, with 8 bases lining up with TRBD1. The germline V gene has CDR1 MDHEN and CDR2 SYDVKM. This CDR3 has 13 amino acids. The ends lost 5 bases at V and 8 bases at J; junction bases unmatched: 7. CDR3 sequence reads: CASSLRQGREAFF. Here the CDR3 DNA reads TGTGCCAGCAGTCTCAGACAGGGGAGGGAAGCTTTCTTT.

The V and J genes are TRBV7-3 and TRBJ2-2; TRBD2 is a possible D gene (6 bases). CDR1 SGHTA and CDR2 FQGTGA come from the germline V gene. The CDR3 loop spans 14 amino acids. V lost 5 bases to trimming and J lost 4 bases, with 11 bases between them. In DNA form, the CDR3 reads TGTGCCAGCAGCCCCGCGGGGTTCACCGGGGAGCTGTTTTTT. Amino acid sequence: CASSPAGFTGELFF.

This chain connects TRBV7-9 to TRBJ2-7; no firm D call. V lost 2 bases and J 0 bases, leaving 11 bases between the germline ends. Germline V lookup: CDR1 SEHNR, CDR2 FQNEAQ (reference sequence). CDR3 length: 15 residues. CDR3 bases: TGTGCCAGCAGCTTAACCCAGGCCAGCTCCTACGAGCAGTACTTC. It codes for CASSLTQASSYEQYF.

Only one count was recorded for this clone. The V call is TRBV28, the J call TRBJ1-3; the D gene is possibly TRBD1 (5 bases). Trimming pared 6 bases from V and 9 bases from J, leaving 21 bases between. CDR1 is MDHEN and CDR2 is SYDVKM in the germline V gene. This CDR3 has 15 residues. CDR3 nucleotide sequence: TGTGCCAGCAGCCCCGGGGGGTCCCGTGAGGGCACCATATATTTT. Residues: CASSPGGSREGTIYF.

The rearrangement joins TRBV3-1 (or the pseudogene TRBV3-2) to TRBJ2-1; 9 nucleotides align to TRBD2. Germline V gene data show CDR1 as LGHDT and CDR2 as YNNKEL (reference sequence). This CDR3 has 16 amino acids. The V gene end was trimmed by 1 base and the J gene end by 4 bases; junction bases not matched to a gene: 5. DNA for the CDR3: TGTGCCAGCAGCCAAGCAAGCGGGAGGACTTACAATGAGCAGTTCTTC. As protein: CASSQASGRTYNEQFF.

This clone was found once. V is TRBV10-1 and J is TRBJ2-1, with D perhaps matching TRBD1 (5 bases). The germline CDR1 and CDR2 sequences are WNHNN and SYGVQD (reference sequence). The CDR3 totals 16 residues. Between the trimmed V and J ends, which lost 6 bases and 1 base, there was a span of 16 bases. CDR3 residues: CASSPRQPLSYNEQFF. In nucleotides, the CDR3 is TGCGCCAGCAGCCCTAGACAGCCACTTTCCTACAATGAGCAGTTCTTC.

The chain's CDR3 is CATSKHQDTQYF. The CDR3 nucleotides are TGTGCCACCAGCAAACACCAGGATACGCAGTATTTT. The chain carries TRBV15 and TRBJ2-3; D gene unclear. Germline V gene data show CDR1 as LNHNV and CDR2 as YYDKDF (reference sequence). Trimming left V 4 bases short and J 6 bases short, with 8 bases between. The CDR3 sequence is 12 residues long.

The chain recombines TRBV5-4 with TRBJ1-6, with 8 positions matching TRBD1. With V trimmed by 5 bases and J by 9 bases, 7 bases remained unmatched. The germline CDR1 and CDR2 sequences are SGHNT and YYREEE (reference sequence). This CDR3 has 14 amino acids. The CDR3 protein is CASSYGQGGSPLHF. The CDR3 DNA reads TGTGCCAGCAGTTACGGACAGGGCGGTTCACCCCTCCACTTT.

CDR3 in amino acids: CASSNLKGGDQPQHF. For the CDR3, the DNA is TGTGCCAGCAGTAATTTGAAAGGGGGGGATCAGCCCCAGCATTTT. The chain combines TRBV27 with TRBJ1-5, with a possible D match to TRBD1 (6 bases). The V gene lost 5 bases and the J gene lost 5 bases, with 16 bases spanning the gap. CDR3 size: 15 residues. Germline V gene lookup returns CDR1 MNHEY and CDR2 SMNVEV (reference sequence).

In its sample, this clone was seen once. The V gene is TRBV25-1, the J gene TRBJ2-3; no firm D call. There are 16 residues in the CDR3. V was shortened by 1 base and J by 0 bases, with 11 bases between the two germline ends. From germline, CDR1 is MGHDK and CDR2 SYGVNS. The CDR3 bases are TGTGCCAGCAGTGAATCTCGGACCCTCAGCACAGATACGCAGTATTTT. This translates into CASSESRTLSTDTQYF.

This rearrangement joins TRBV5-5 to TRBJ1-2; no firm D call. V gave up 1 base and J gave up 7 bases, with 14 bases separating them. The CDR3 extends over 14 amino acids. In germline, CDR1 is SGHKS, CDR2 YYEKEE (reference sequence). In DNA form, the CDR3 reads TGTGCCAGCAGCTTGTACACCCCCGGATCTGGCTACACCTTC. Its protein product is CASSLYTPGSGYTF. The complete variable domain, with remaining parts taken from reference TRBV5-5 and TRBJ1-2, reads DAGVTQSPTHLIKTRGQQVTLRCSPISGHKSVSWYQQVLGQGPQFIFQYYEKEERGRGNFPDRFSARQFPNYSSELNVNALLLGDSALYLCASSLYTPGSGYTFGSGTRLTVV.

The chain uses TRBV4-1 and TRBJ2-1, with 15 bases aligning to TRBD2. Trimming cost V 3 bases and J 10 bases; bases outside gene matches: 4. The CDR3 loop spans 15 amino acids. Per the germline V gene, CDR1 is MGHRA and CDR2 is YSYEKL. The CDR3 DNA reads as TGCGCCAGCAGCCAGGGACTAGCGGGAGGCCGGGAGCAGTTCTTC. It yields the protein CASSQGLAGGREQFF.

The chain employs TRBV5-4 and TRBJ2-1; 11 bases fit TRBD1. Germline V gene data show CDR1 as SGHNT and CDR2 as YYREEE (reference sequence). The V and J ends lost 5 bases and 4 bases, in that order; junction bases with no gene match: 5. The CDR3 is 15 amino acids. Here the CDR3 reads CASSSGTGGYNEQFF. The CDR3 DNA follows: TGTGCCAGCAGTTCCGGGACAGGGGGATACAATGAGCAGTTCTTC. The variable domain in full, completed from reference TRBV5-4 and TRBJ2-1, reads ETGVTQSPTHLIKTRGQQVTLRCSSQSGHNTVSWYQQALGQGPQFIFQYYREEENGRGNFPPRFSGLQFPNYSSELNVNALELDDSALYLCASSSGTGGYNEQFFGPGTRLTVL.

Here the CDR3 DNA reads TGTGCCAGCAGCCCCGTGAGGTATGGCTACACCTTC. Protein sequence: CASSPVRYGYTF. This rearrangement joins TRBV11-1 to TRBJ1-2; unclear D gene. The CDR3 consists of 12 residues. V was cut by 5 bases and J by 5 bases, with 9 bases left in between. Germline CDR1 reads SGHAT; CDR2 reads FQDESV (reference sequence).

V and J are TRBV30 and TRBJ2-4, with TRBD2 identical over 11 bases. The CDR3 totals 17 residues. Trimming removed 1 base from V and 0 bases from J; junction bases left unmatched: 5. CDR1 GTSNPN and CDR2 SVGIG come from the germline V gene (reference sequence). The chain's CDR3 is CAWSASGGPIAKNIQYF. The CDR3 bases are TGTGCCTGGAGTGCTAGCGGGGGGCCGATAGCCAAAAACATTCAGTACTTC. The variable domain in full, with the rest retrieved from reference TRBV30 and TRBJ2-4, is SQTIHQWPATLVQPVGSPLSLECTVEGTSNPNLYWYRQAAGRGLQLLFYSVGIGQISSEVPQNLSASRPQDRQFILSSKKLLLSDSGFYLCAWSASGGPIAKNIQYFGAGTRLSVL.

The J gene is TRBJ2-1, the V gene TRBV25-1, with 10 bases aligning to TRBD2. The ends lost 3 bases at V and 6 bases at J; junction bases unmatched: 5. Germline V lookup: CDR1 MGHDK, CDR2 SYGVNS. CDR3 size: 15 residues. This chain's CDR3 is CASSEGLARFNEQFF. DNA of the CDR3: TGTGCCAGCAGTGAGGGACTAGCGAGGTTCAATGAGCAGTTCTTC.

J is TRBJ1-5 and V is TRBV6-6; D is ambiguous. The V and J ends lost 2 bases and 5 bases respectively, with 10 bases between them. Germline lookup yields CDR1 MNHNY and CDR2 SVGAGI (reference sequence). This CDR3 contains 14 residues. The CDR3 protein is CASSYMGEYQPQHF. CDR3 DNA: TGTGCCAGCAGTTACATGGGAGAGTATCAGCCCCAGCATTTT.

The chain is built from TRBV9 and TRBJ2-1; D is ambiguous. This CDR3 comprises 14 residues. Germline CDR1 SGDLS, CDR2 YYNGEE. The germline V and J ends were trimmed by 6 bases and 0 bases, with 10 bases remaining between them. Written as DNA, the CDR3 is TGTGCCAGCAACGGCAGGAGCTCCTACAATGAGCAGTTCTTC. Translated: CASNGRSSYNEQFF.

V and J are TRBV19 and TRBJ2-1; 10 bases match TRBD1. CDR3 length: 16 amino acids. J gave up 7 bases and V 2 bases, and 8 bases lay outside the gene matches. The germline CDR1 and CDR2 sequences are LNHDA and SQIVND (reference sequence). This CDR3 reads CASSIPARTGGNEQFF. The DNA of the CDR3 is TGTGCCAGTAGTATACCGGCCCGGACAGGGGGTAATGAGCAGTTCTTC. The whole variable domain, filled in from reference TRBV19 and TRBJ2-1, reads DGGITQSPKYLFRKEGQNVTLSCEQNLNHDAMYWYRQDPGQGLRLIYYSQIVNDFQKGDIAEGYSVSREKKESFPLTVTSAQKNPTAFYLCASSIPARTGGNEQFFGPGTRLTVL.

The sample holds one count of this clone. In nucleotides, the CDR3 is TGTGCCAGCAGCTTAGTAACGGGGGGAAACAATGAGCAGTTCTTC. Amino acid sequence: CASSLVTGGNNEQFF. V and J are TRBV7-9 and TRBJ2-1; 7 bases line up with TRBD2. V lost 1 base and J lost 5; bases outside the gene matches: 5. The CDR3 extends over 15 amino acids. The germline V gene has CDR1 SEHNR and CDR2 FQNEAQ (reference sequence). Full variable domain (rest looked up from reference TRBV7-9 and TRBJ2-1): DTGVSQNPRHKITKRGQNVTFRCDPISEHNRLYWYRQTLGQGPEFLTYFQNEAQLEKSRLLSDRFSAERPKGSFSTLEIQRTEQGDSAMYLCASSLVTGGNNEQFFGPGTRLTVL.

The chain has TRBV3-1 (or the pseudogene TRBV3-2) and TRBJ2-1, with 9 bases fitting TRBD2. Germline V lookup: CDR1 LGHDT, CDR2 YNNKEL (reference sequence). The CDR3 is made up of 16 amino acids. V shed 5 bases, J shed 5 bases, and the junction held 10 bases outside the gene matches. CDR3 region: CASSSSRASGDNEQFF. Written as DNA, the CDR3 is TGTGCCAGCAGCTCGTCACGGGCTAGCGGGGACAATGAGCAGTTCTTC.

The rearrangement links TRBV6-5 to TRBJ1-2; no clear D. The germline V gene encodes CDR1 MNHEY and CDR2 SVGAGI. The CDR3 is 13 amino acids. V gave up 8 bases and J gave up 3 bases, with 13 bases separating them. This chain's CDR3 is CASRSQTDYGYTF. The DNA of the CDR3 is TGTGCCAGCCGGTCCCAGACGGACTATGGCTACACCTTC.

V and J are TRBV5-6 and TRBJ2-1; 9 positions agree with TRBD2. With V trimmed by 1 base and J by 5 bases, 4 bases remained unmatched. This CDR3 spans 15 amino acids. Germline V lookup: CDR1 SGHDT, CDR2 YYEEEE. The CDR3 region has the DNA TGTGCCAGCAGCTTGAGCGGGAGGATAGACAATGAGCAGTTCTTC. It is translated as CASSLSGRIDNEQFF.

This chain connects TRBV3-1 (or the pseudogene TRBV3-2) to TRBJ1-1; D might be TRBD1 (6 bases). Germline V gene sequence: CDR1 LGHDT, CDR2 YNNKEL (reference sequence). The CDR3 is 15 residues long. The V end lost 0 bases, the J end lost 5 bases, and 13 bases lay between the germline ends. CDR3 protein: CASSQEGTGLTEAFF. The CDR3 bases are TGTGCCAGCAGCCAAGAGGGTACAGGGTTGACTGAAGCTTTCTTT.

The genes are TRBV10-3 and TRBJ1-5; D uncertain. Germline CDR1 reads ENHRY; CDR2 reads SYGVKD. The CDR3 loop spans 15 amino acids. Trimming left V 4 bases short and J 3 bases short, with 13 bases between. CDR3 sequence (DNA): TGTGCCATCAGTGCCGACACCCTATTCAATCAGCCCCAGCATTTT. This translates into CAISADTLFNQPQHF.